The present entry profiles one T cell receptor beta chain with its context. The antigen is unknown. This CDR3 comprises 12 residues. Trimming shortened V by 3 bases and J by 14 bases, and 16 bases separated the two germline ends. Per germline, CDR1 SGHAT and CDR2 FQNNGV. The data were obtained in a study of T-cell memory formation after mild COVID-19. Findings and limits, study-wide: Some clones that responded turned up in pre-infection memory, which suggests that cross-reactive memory joined in. The main location of contracting CD4+ clones was CM and EM, and that of contracting CD8+ clones was EMRA. CD4/CD8 balance characterized clones contracting day 15 to 85, and CD4+ skew characterized later expanders.

One entry per CDR3 protein results from TCRdb running MiXCR on the 5' RACE reads. The table lists 550,000 to 600,000 distinct CDR3 sequences, 15% to 20% of them singletons, with 8.1% in the top ten. This TCR derives from an adult woman who had mild COVID-19 (a few samples of this study predate the infection). Cell type and time point are not known. This chain uses TRBV11-2 with TRBJ1-2; no clear D. Specimen: PBMCs or a T cell subset sorted from them (not recorded which). The CDR3 region has the DNA TGTGCCAGCAGCTTCGGCGGCACGGCGGATACCTTC. Residues: CASSFGGTADTF.